The subject of this entry is one TCR beta chain. The antigen remains undetermined. Method: immunoSEQ multiplex PCR; TCRdb's copy keeps in-frame clones and lacks some. The top ten clones hold less than 25% of a sample with 100,000 to 140,000 clones, around nine tenths of them seen once. These data are taken from a study of T cell responses to AZD1222 COVID-19 vaccine. Study conclusions and caveats: After the peak T cell response, and only then, were repertoires sampled.

V lost 1 base, J lost 1 base, and 7 bases lay in between. Germline lookup yields CDR1 MNHEY and CDR2 SMNVEV (reference sequence). This CDR3 region has 14 residues. The specimen comprised peripheral blood, sampled on day 0 of AZD1222 vaccination. The chain uses TRBV27 and TRBJ1-1; D not certain. This sequence originates from an adult in good health. The CDR3 DNA reads TGTGCCAGCAGTTTATTGGGGTCGAACACTGAAGCTTTCTTT. It specifies CASSLLGSNTEAFF.